The source of this TCR beta chain is a study of blood T cell repertoires in COVID-19. For the study at large: Sites across the United States, Italy and Spain contributed samples from acute and convalescent COVID-19. The analysed material was cDNA or gDNA that came from T cells, B-cell-depleted T cells, or PBMCs.

Clones were sequenced by immunoSEQ multiplex PCR, and TCRdb holds only the in-frame ones, with some missing. This sample has tens of thousands of clones, with 83% found just once. Sequenced: peripheral blood. The receptor was isolated from a man aged 35 to 55 with acute or convalescent COVID-19.

The CDR3 sequence: CASSLTGPTSSYNEQFF. The CDR3 nucleotides read TGTGCCAGCTCACTGACAGGACCTACAAGCTCCTACAATGAGCAGTTCTTC. The chain employs TRBV18 and TRBJ2-1, with a tentative D call TRBD1 (6 bases). Germline CDR1 reads KGHSH; CDR2 reads LQKENI. This CDR3 is 17 amino acids long. V was pared by 4 bases and J by 0 bases, with 16 bases between.